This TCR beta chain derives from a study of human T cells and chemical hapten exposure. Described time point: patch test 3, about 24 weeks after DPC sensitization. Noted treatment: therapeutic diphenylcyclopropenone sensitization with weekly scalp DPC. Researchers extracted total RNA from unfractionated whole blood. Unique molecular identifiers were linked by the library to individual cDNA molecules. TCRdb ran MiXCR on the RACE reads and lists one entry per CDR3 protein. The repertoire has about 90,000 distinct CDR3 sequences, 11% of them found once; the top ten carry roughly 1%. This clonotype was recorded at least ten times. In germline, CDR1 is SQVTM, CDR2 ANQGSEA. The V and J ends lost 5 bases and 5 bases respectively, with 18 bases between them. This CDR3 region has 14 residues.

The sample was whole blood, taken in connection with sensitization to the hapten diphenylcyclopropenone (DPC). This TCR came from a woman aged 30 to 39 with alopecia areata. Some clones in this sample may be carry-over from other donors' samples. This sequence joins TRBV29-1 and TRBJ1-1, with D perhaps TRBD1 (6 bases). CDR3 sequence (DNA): TGCAGCGTTACCAGGGACATAAGGGGGACTGAAGCTTTCTTT. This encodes CSVTRDIRGTEAFF.